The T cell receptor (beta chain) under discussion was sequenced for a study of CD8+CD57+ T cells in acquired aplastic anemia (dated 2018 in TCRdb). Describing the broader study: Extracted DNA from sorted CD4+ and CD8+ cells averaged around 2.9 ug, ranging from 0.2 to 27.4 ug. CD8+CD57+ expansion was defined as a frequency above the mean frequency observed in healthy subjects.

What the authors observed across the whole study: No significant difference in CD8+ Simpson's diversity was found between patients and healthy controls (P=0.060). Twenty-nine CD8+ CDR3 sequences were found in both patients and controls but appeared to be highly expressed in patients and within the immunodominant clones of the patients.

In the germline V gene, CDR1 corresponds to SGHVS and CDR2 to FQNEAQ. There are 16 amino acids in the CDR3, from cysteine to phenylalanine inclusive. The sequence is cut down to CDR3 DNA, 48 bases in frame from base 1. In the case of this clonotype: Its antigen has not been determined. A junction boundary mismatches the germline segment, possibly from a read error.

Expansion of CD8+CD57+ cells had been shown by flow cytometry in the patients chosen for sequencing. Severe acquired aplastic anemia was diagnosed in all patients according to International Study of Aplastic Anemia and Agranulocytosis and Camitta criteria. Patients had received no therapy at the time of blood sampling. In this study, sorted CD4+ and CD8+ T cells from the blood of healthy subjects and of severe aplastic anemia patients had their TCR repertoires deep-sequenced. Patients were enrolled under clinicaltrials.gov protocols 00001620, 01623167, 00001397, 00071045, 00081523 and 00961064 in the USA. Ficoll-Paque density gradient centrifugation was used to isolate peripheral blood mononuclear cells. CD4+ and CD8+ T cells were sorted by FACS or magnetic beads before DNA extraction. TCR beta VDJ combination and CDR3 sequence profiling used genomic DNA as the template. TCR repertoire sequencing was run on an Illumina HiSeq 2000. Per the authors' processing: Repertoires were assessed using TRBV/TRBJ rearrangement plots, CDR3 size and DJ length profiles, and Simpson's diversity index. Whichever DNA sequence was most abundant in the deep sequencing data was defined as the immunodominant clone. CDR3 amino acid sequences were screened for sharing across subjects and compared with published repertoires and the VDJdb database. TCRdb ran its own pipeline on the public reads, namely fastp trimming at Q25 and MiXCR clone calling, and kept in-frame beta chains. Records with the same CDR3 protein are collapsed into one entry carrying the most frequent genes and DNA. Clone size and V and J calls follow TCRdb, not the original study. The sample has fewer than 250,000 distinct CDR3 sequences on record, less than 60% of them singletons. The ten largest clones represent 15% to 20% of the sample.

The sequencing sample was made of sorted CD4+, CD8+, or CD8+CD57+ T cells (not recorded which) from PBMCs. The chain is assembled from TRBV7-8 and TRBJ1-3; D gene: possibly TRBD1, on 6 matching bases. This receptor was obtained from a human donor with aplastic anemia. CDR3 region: CASSPRTEISGNTIHF. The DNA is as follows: TGTGCCAGCAGCCCAAGGACAGAAATCTCTGGAAACACCATACATTTT.